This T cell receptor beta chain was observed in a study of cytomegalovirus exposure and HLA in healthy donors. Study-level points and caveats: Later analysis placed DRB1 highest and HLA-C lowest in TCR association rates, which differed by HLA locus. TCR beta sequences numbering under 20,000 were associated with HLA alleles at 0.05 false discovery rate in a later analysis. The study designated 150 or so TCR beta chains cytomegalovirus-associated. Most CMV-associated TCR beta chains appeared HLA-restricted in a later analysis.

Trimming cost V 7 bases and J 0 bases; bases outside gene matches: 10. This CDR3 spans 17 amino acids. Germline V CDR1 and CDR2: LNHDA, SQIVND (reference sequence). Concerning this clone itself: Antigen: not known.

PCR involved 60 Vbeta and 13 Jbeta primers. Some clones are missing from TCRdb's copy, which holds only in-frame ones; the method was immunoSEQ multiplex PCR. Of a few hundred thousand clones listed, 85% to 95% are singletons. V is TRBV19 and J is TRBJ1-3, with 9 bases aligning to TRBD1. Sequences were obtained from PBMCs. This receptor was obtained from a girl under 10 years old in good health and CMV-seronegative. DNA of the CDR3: TGTGCCAGTAACGGTCCCGGGACAGGGTCCTCTGGAAACACCATATATTTT. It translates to CASNGPGTGSSGNTIYF. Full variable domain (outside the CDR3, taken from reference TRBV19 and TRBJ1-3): DGGITQSPKYLFRKEGQNVTLSCEQNLNHDAMYWYRQDPGQGLRLIYYSQIVNDFQKGDIAEGYSVSREKKESFPLTVTSAQKNPTAFYLCASNGPGTGSSGNTIYFGEGSWLTVV.